A selection of T cell receptor beta chains follows, all from one sample in a study of blood T cell repertoires in COVID-19. The protocol was immunoSEQ multiplex PCR, while the TCRdb copy is restricted to in-frame clones and leaves out a portion. This table holds approximately 150,000 clones, 65% to 85% found once. The material sequenced was peripheral blood. The source is a woman between 45 and 60 years old with acute or convalescent COVID-19. Both conserved end residues are part of each CDR3. Each record gives: CDR3 length, V gene, J gene, D gene, clone size, CDR3 DNA, CDR3 protein. A D gene is named only where the DNA matches it firmly. The listing skips clone size in some rows; elsewhere it reads once, few, many or a size class.

13,TRBV7-9,TRBJ2-7,NA,NA,TGTGCCAGCAGCCTATGGGGGGAAAACGAGCAGTACTTC,CASSLWGENEQYF
13,TRBV7-9,TRBJ2-7,TRBD1,NA,TGTGCCAGCACGCGGGACAGGGAGAACGAGCAGTACTTC,CASTRDRENEQYF
12,TRBV6-5,TRBJ1-2,NA,NA,TGTGCCAGCAACTCATACGACTATGGCTACACCTTC,CASNSYDYGYTF
13,TRBV27,TRBJ1-1,TRBD1,NA,TGTGCCAGCAGTTCGACAGGGACCACTGAAGCTTTCTTT,CASSSTGTTEAFF
17,TRBV6-2/TRBV6-3,TRBJ1-5,TRBD1,NA,TGTGCCAGCAGCCGACGGGACAGCCGAAATAGCAATCGGCCCCAGCATTTT,CASSRRDSRNSNRPQHF
14,TRBV5-3,TRBJ1-5,TRBD1,NA,TGTGCCAGAAGTCCCCCTGACAGGGTCAAGGCCCAGCATTTT,CARSPPDRVKAQHF
16,TRBV6-2/TRBV6-3,TRBJ1-1,NA,once,TGTGCCAGCAGTTACTCGACGGCCAGGGCCTCCCGCGAAGCTTTCTTT,CASSYSTARASREAFF
16,TRBV27,TRBJ2-5,TRBD1,NA,TGTGCCAGCAGTTTATCAGTGCCAGGGGGCGTGAAGACCCAGTACTTC,CASSLSVPGGVKTQYF
15,TRBV19,TRBJ2-7,TRBD1,NA,TGTGCCAGTAGTAAAACAGGGGTTGCGTCCTACGAGCAGTACTTC,CASSKTGVASYEQYF
13,TRBV29-1,TRBJ1-5,TRBD1,NA,TGCAGCGGCGGGACAGATAGCAATCAGCCCCAGCATTTT,CSGGTDSNQPQHF
14,TRBV6-2/TRBV6-3,TRBJ1-2,NA,NA,TGTGCCAGCAGTTACGTACAGGACCAGGGAGGCTACACCTTC,CASSYVQDQGGYTF
12,TRBV12-3/TRBV12-4,TRBJ2-7,NA,NA,TGTGCCAGCAGTTTAGGTTTCAGGGGTCCGTACTTC,CASSLGFRGPYF
16,TRBV6-2/TRBV6-3,TRBJ2-1,TRBD2,NA,TGTGCCAGCAGTCCATCTTCCGGGACTAGACCCATTGAGCAGTTCTTC,CASSPSSGTRPIEQFF
16,TRBV12-5,TRBJ1-2,TRBD1,NA,TGTGCTAGTGGTTTGGTACAGGGGGGCTTGGGATATGGCTACACCTTC,CASGLVQGGLGYGYTF
16,TRBV7-9,TRBJ2-1,NA,few,TGTGCCAGCAGCCCTAACAGTCTGGGAGGGGGCAATGAGCAGTTCTTC,CASSPNSLGGGNEQFF
12,TRBV20-1,TRBJ2-7,NA,NA,TGCAGTGCTAGTCCCAGCTCCTACGAGCAGTACTTC,CSASPSSYEQYF
12,TRBV2,TRBJ2-7,NA,NA,TGTGCCAGCTACGAGGGGGGGAACGAGCAGTACTTC,CASYEGGNEQYF
11,TRBV29-1,TRBJ1-1,NA,NA,TGCAGCGTTGTCAGGTTAAATGAAGCTTTCTTT,CSVVRLNEAFF
17,TRBV11-2,TRBJ1-2,TRBD1,NA,TGTGCCAGCAGCCCACGCGCAGGGGGCTTTTCGAACTATGGCTACACCTTC,CASSPRAGGFSNYGYTF
14,TRBV11-1,TRBJ2-2,TRBD1,few,TGTGCCAGCAGCTACAGGGGAAACACCGGGGAGCTGTTTTTT,CASSYRGNTGELFF
14,TRBV6-5,TRBJ1-5,TRBD1,NA,TGTGCCAGCAGTTTGACAGGGCCCAATCAGCCCCAGCATTTT,CASSLTGPNQPQHF
16,TRBV7-9,TRBJ2-7,NA,NA,TGTGCCAGCAGCTACCGGGGTGGTAGTAAGGTTTCCGAGCAGTACTTC,CASSYRGGSKVSEQYF
15,TRBV3-1/TRBV3-2,TRBJ1-2,TRBD1,NA,TGTGCCAGCAGCCAAGGGACAGGGTTGAACTATGGCTACACCTTC,CASSQGTGLNYGYTF
14,TRBV19,TRBJ2-7,NA,NA,TGTGCCAGTAGTCGACAGTCCCGCACCTACGAGCAGTACTTC,CASSRQSRTYEQYF
15,TRBV7-2,TRBJ2-2,NA,few,TGTGCCAGCAGCTTAGGCAGTCCGAACACCGGGGAGCTGTTTTTT,CASSLGSPNTGELFF
15,TRBV12-5,TRBJ2-1,TRBD1,few,TGTGCTAGTGTCAGGGGGACAGGGGGCTACAATGAGCAGTTCTTC,CASVRGTGGYNEQFF
16,TRBV7-4,TRBJ2-7,TRBD1,NA,TGTGCCAGCAGCTTAGTCGGGGACAGGGGGCCTTACGAGCAGTACTTC,CASSLVGDRGPYEQYF
14,TRBV28,TRBJ1-1,NA,once,TGTGCCAGCAGCTCCGTGAGCGTGAACACTGAAGCTTTCTTT,CASSSVSVNTEAFF
14,TRBV6-5,TRBJ1-1,NA,NA,TGTGCCAGCAGTTTCTCAGGGAGGAACACTGAAGCTTTCTTT,CASSFSGRNTEAFF
14,TRBV7-3,TRBJ1-2,NA,NA,TGTGCCAGCAGCGAGTCGGGGGGCGACTATGGCTACACCTTC,CASSESGGDYGYTF
14,TRBV28,TRBJ1-5,NA,NA,TGTGCCAGCAGCTACGGACTTAGCAATCAGCCCCAGCATTTT,CASSYGLSNQPQHF
12,TRBV29-1,TRBJ2-1,TRBD1,NA,TGCAGCGTCGACAGGGGGTTGAGTGAGCAGTTCTTC,CSVDRGLSEQFF
19,TRBV5-1,TRBJ1-4,NA,few,TGCGCCAGCAGCCCTCAGTATCAGACAACGCTTGCAACTAATGAAAAACTGTTTTTT,CASSPQYQTTLATNEKLFF
14,TRBV16,TRBJ2-7,NA,NA,TGTGCCAGCAGCCAACATCAGGGGTCCTACGAGCAGTACTTC,CASSQHQGSYEQYF
15,TRBV5-1,TRBJ1-5,TRBD1,NA,TGCGCCAGCAGCTTGGTGGGGGGACAGGGGCAGCCCCAGCATTTT,CASSLVGGQGQPQHF
13,TRBV28,TRBJ1-2,NA,NA,TGTGCCAGCAGTTCAGGACAGTCTTATGGCTACACCTTC,CASSSGQSYGYTF
15,TRBV7-2,TRBJ2-3,TRBD2,NA,TGTGCCAGCAGCTTAGTGGCGGGGGGCACAGATACGCAGTATTTT,CASSLVAGGTDTQYF
14,TRBV4-2,TRBJ1-1,NA,NA,TGTGCCAGCAGCCAAGATATGGCGAACACTGAAGCTTTCTTT,CASSQDMANTEAFF
14,TRBV5-1,TRBJ1-1,NA,once,TGCGCCAGCAGCTTGGGGGACTGGGACGGTGAAGCTTTCTTT,CASSLGDWDGEAFF
15,TRBV6-5,TRBJ1-1,TRBD1,NA,TGTGCCAGCAGTTACGGGACAGGGGGCAACACTGAAGCTTTCTTT,CASSYGTGGNTEAFF
15,TRBV6-2/TRBV6-3,TRBJ2-1,NA,NA,TGTGCCAGCAGTTACATGGGGAGCTCCTACAATGAGCAGTTCTTC,CASSYMGSSYNEQFF
15,TRBV7-6,TRBJ2-5,NA,NA,TGTGCCAGCAGCGAAGGAACACAGTACCAAGAGACCCAGTACTTC,CASSEGTQYQETQYF
14,TRBV4-2,TRBJ2-3,NA,NA,TGTGCCAGCAGCCAGGGGGGATTCACAGATACGCAGTATTTT,CASSQGGFTDTQYF
16,TRBV18,TRBJ2-1,TRBD1,NA,TGTGCCAGCTCAGCTCTCGGACAGGGGAGTATCAATGAGCAGTTCTTC,CASSALGQGSINEQFF
16,TRBV6-5,TRBJ1-1,NA,few,TGTGCCAGCAGTTCCACCCCATTCTTCGGGGTTGGAATGCCCTTCTTT,CASSSTPFFGVGMPFF
13,TRBV19,TRBJ2-5,TRBD1,NA,TGTGCCAGTTCCGACAGGGTTAAGGAGACCCAGTACTTC,CASSDRVKETQYF